Detailed here is one TCR beta chain. This record comes from a study of control samples from healthy donors and cancer patients. Libraries were prepared by immunoSEQ multiplex PCR; TCRdb keeps only in-frame clonotypes and omits some of them. The sample shows tens of thousands of clones, roughly nine tenths of them seen only once. This CDR3 is 14 amino acids long. The germline CDR1 and CDR2 sequences are SGHTA and FQGNSA. Trimming removed 3 bases from V and 4 bases from J, with 9 bases in between. The clonotype was recovered from a man aged 55 to 69 with head and neck cancer. The chain joins TRBV7-2 to TRBJ2-2; perhaps TRBD2 as D (5 bases). Sequencing was done on a sample of PBMCs. CDR3 DNA: TGTGCCAGCAGCTTTTTTGGGAGCACCGGGGAGCTGTTTTTT. Translation gives CASSFFGSTGELFF.